Below, one T cell receptor beta chain is given with its context. Using immunoSEQ multiplex PCR, the repertoire was profiled, and TCRdb retains in-frame clones only, with some absent. The repertoire holds 100,000 to 150,000 clones, with roughly 69% as singletons. This record comes from a study of blood T cell repertoires in COVID-19. Germline lookup yields CDR1 SGHRS and CDR2 YFSETQ. The CDR3 totals 16 residues. J was trimmed by 5 bases and V by 1 base; bases with no gene match: 7. The TCR originated in a woman in her seventies with acute or convalescent COVID-19. V usage is TRBV5-1 and J usage is TRBJ2-7; 12 bases match TRBD1. Sequenced input: peripheral blood. The CDR3 protein is CASSLLSGTGGHEQYF. In DNA form, the CDR3 reads TGCGCCAGCAGCTTGTTATCCGGGACAGGGGGCCACGAGCAGTACTTC.